This TCR beta chain was captured by sequencing in a study of blood T cell repertoires in COVID-19. Study-level information: The analysed material was cDNA or gDNA that came from T cells, B-cell-depleted T cells, or PBMCs.

As processed by the authors: Reference gene primer amplification gave estimated nucleated cell counts. Here immunoSEQ multiplex PCR was the method, and the copy in TCRdb shows in-frame clones only, minus some. V and J calls and clone size are copied from that table; D and trimming were computed from the DNA. The table lists 60,000 to 75,000 clones, 86% of them singletons, with roughly 2% in the top ten. CDR1 is SGHTA, CDR2 FQGNSA, per germline. V lost 1 base to trimming and J lost 8 bases, with 9 bases between them. The CDR3 is 13 residues long. Sequenced sample: peripheral blood. This TCR came from a man in his thirties or forties with acute or convalescent COVID-19. The rearrangement joins TRBV7-2 to TRBJ2-1, with D hard to call. CDR3 sequence reads: CASSLGAFYEQFF. The CDR3 DNA follows: TGTGCCAGCAGCTTAGGGGCGTTCTATGAGCAGTTCTTC.